This T cell receptor beta chain was identified in a study of shared clonotypes between healthy human individuals. Notes on the study in general: Depth was large, yet rarefaction showed that sorted-subset sequencing was incomplete. Roughly 5% was the fraction of naive CD4 clonotypes found shared across several donors.

Measured with immunoSEQ multiplex PCR; TCRdb has only the in-frame clones, and not every one. The data show about 96,000 clones, 68% seen once. Germline V gene lookup returns CDR1 MDHEN and CDR2 SYDVKM. There are 13 residues in the CDR3. V was shortened by 6 bases and J by 0 bases, with 9 bases between the two germline ends. A note on this clone: The antigen remains unidentified.

The clonotype was recovered from a man aged 25-45 years in good health. The rearrangement links TRBV28 to TRBJ2-7, with D perhaps TRBD2 (6 bases). The sample comprised memory CD8+ T cells sorted from blood. Subset reported: CD45RO+ cells pooled with CCR7-negative TemRA cells. The DNA of the CDR3 is TGTGCCAGCAGGTCGGGGGTCTCCTACGAGCAGTACTTC. Protein product: CASRSGVSYEQYF. Filled out from reference TRBV28 and TRBJ2-7, the complete variable domain reads DVKVTQSSRYLVKRTGEKVFLECVQDMDHENMFWYRQDPGLGLRLIYFSYDVKMKEKGDIPEGYSVSREKKERFSLILESASTNQTSMYLCASRSGVSYEQYFGPGTRLTVT.